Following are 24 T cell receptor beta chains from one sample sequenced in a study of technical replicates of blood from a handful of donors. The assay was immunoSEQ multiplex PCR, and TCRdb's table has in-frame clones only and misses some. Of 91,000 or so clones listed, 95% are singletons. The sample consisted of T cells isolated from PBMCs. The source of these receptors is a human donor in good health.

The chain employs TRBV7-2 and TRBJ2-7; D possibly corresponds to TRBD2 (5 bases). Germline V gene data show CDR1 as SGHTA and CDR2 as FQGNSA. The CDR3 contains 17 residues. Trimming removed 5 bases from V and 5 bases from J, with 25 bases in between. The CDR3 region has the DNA TGTGCCAGCAGCCAGCGGAGGATGGGGAAGGTATGGAACGAGCAGTACTTC. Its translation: CASSQRRMGKVWNEQYF. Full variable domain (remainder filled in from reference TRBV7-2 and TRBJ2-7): GAGVSQSPSNKVTEKGKDVELRCDPISGHTALYWYRQSLGQGLEFLIYFQGNSAPDKSGLPSDRFSAERTGGSVSTLTIQRTQQEDSAVYLCASSQRRMGKVWNEQYFGPGTRLTVT.

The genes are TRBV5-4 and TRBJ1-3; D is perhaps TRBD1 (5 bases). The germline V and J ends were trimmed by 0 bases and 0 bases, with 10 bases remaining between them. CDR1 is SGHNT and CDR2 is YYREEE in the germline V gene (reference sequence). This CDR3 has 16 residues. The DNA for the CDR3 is TGTGCCAGCAGCTTGGGGGGTAGGGGCTCTGGAAACACCATATATTTT. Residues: CASSLGGRGSGNTIYF.

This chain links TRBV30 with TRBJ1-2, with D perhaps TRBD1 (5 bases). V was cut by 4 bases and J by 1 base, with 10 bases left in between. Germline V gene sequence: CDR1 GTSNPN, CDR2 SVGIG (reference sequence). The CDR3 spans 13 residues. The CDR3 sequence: CAWTVGGNYGYTF. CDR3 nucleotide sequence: TGTGCCTGGACCGTGGGGGGTAACTATGGCTACACCTTC.

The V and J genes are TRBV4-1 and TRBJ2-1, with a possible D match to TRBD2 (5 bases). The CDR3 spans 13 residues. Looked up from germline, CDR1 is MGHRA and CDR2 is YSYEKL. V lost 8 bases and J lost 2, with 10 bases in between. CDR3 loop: CASHGGPYNEQFF. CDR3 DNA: TGCGCCAGCCACGGCGGGCCCTACAATGAGCAGTTCTTC.

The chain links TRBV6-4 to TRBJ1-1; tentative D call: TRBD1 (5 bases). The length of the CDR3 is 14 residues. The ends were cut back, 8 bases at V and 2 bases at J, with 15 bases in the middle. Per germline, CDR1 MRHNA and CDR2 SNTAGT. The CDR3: CASSKQDTNTEAFF. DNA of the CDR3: TGTGCCAGCTCGAAACAGGACACAAACACTGAAGCTTTCTTT.

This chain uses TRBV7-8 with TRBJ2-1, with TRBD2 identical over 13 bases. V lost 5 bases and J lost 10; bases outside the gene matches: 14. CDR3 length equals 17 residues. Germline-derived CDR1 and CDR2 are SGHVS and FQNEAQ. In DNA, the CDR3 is TGTGCCAGCAGCACCGAACTAGCGGGGGGGAGCCGTCCCGAGCAGTTCTTC. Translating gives CASSTELAGGSRPEQFF. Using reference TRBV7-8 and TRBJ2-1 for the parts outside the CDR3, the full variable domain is GAGVSQSPRYKVAKRGQDVALRCDPISGHVSLFWYQQALGQGPEFLTYFQNEAQLDKSGLPSDRFFAERPEGSVSTLKIQRTQQEDSAVYLCASSTELAGGSRPEQFFGPGTRLTVL.

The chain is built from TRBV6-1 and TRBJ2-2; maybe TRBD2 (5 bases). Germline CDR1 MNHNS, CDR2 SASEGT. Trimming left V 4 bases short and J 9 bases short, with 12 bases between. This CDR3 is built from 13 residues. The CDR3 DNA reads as TGTGCCAGCAGTGGGGGAGACTCCCGGGAGCTGTTTTTT. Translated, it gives CASSGGDSRELFF.

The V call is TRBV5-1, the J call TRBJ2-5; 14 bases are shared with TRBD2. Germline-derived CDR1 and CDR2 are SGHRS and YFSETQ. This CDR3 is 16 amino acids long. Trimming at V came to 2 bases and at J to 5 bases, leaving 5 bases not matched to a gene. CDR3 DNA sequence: TGCGCCAGCAGCTTTCTGGGACTAGCGGGAGAGGAGACCCAGTACTTC. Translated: CASSFLGLAGEETQYF.

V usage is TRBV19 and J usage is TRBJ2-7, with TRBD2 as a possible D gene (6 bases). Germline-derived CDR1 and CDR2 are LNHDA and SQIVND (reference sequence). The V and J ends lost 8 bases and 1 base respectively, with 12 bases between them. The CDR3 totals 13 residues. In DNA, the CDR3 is TGTGCCAGTGCGCCGGGACTTTCCTACGAGCAGTACTTC. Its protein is CASAPGLSYEQYF.

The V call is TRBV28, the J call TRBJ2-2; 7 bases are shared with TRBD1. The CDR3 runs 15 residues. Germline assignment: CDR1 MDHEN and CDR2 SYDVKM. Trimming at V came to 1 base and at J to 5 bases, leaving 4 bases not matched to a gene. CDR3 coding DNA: TGTGCCAGCAGTTTATTGAGGGGGCGAACCGGGGAGCTGTTTTTT. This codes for CASSLLRGRTGELFF.

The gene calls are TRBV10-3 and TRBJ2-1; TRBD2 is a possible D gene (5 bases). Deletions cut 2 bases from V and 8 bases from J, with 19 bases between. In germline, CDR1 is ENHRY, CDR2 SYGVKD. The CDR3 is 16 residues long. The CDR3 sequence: CAISESYLNSDHEQFF. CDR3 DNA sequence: TGTGCCATCAGTGAGAGCTACCTCAATAGCGACCATGAGCAGTTCTTC.

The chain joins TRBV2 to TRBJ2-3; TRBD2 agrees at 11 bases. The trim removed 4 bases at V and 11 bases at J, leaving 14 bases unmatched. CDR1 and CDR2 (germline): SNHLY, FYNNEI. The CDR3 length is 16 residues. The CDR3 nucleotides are TGTGCCAGCAGTGCCCACCTGTCTAGCGGGGGGACCCAGCAGTATTTT. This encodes CASSAHLSSGGTQQYF.

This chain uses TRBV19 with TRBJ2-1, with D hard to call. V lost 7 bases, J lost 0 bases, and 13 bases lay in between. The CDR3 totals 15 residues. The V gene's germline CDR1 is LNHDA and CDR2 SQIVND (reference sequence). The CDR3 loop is CASIGASSSYNEQFF. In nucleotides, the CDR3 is TGTGCCAGTATTGGTGCCTCCAGCTCCTACAATGAGCAGTTCTTC. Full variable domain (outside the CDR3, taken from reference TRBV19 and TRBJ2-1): DGGITQSPKYLFRKEGQNVTLSCEQNLNHDAMYWYRQDPGQGLRLIYYSQIVNDFQKGDIAEGYSVSREKKESFPLTVTSAQKNPTAFYLCASIGASSSYNEQFFGPGTRLTVL.

The CDR3 bases are TGTGCCAGCAGTCTTACAGGGGCATTCTCTGGAAACACCATATATTTT. Translation: CASSLTGAFSGNTIYF. This sequence joins TRBV27 and TRBJ1-3; TRBD1 agrees at 7 bases. CDR1 MNHEY and CDR2 SMNVEV come from the germline V gene (reference sequence). V shed 5 bases, J shed 0 bases, and the junction held 7 bases outside the gene matches. The CDR3 runs 16 residues.

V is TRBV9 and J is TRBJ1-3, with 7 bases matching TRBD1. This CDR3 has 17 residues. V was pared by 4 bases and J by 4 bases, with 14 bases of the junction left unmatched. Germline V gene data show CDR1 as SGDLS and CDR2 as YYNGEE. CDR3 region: CASSLLTDREYGNTIYF. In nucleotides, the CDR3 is TGTGCCAGCAGCCTACTTACCGACAGGGAGTACGGAAACACCATATATTTT.

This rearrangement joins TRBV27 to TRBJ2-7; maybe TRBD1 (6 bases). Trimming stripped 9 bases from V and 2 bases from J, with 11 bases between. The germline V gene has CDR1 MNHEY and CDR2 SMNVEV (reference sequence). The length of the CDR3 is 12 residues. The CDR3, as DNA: TGTGCCAGTAGGACAGTTGCCTACGAGCAGTACTTC. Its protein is CASRTVAYEQYF.

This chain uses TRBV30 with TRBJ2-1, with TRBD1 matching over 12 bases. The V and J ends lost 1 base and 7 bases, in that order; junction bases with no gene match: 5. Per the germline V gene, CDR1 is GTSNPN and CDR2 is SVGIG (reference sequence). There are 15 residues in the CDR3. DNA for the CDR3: TGTGCCTGGAGTGACCGGGACAGGGGGCTTAATGAGCAGTTCTTC. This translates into CAWSDRDRGLNEQFF.

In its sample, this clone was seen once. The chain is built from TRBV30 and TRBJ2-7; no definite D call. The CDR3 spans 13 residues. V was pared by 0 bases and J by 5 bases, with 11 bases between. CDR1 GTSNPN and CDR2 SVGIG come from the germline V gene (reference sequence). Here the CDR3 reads CAWSVARFHEQYF. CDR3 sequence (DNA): TGTGCCTGGAGTGTAGCCAGGTTCCACGAGCAGTACTTC. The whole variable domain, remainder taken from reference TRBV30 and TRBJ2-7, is SQTIHQWPATLVQPVGSPLSLECTVEGTSNPNLYWYRQAAGRGLQLLFYSVGIGQISSEVPQNLSASRPQDRQFILSSKKLLLSDSGFYLCAWSVARFHEQYFGPGTRLTVT.

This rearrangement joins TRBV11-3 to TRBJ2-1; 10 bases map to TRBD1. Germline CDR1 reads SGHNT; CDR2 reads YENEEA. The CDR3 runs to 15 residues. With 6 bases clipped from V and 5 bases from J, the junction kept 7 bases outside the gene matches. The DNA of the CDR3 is TGTGCCAGCAGGCCATCCGGGACAGGGGACAATGAGCAGTTCTTC. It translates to CASRPSGTGDNEQFF.

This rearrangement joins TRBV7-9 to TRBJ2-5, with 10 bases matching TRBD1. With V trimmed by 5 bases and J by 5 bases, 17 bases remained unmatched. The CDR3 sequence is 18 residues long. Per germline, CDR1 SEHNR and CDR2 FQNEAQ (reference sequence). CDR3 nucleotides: TGTGCCAGCAGCCCGAAGGTGGGACAGGGGAAGATTGGGGAGACCCAGTACTTC. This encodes CASSPKVGQGKIGETQYF.

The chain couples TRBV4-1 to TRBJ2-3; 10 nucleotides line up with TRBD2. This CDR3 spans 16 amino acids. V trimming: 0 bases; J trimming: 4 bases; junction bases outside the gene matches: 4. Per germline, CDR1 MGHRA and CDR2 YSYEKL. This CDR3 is CASSQDQREGADTQYF. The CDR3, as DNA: TGCGCCAGCAGCCAAGATCAGCGGGAGGGAGCAGATACGCAGTATTTT.

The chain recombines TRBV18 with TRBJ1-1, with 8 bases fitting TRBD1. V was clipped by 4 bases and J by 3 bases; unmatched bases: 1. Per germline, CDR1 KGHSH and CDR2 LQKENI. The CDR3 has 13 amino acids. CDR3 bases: TGTGCCAGCTCACTGACAGGGGACACTGAAGCTTTCTTT. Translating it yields CASSLTGDTEAFF.

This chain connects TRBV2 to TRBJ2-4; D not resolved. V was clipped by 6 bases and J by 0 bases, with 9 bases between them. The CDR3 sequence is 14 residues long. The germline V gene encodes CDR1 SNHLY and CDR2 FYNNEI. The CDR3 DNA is TGTGCCAGCAGGGAAACAATAGCCAAAAACATTCAGTACTTC. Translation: CASRETIAKNIQYF.

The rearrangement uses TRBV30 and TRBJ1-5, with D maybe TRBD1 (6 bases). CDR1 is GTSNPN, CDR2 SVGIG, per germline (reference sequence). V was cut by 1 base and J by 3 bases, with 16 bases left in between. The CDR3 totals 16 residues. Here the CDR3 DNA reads TGTGCCTGGAGTGGAGGGGGGGGCGGATTCAATCAGCCCCAGCATTTT. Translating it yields CAWSGGGGGFNQPQHF.